The 17 T cell receptor beta chains listed next were all sequenced from one sample in a study of T cells in Graves' hyperthyroidism and ophthalmopathy. TCR beta CDR3 sequences were amplified from RNA transcripts. HTBI primers were employed in a first-round RT-PCR of the TCR CDR3. Each CDR3 protein is one row after TCRdb ran MiXCR on the multiplex PCR reads. This sample has roughly 300,000 distinct CDR3 sequences, with about 15% found just once. The specimen sequenced was blood. The receptors were gathered from a woman aged 25 to 39 with Graves' hyperthyroidism.

This clonotype turned up a few times. The rearrangement joins TRBV27 to TRBJ1-5; a weak D match, TRBD1 (5 bases). The V end lost 6 bases, the J end lost 1 base, and 13 bases lay between the germline ends. The germline gives CDR1 MNHEY, CDR2 SMNVEV (reference sequence). The CDR3 covers 15 residues. The CDR3 reads CASRGRVSSNQPQHF. The CDR3 DNA follows: TGTGCCAGCAGGGGCAGGGTATCGAGCAATCAGCCCCAGCATTTT.

At least ten counts were recorded for this clonotype. The gene calls are TRBV11-2 and TRBJ2-7, with D maybe TRBD2 (5 bases). Germline V gene data show CDR1 as SGHAT and CDR2 as FQNNGV. This CDR3 is built from 13 residues. Trimming cost V 2 bases and J 7 bases, with 12 bases left between them. The CDR3 region has the DNA TGTGCCAGCAGCTTACGAGGACGAGGGGAGCAGTACTTC. The encoded protein is CASSLRGRGEQYF.

The sample holds many counts of this clonotype. This chain joins TRBV5-1 and TRBJ2-7, with 13 positions matching TRBD2. The CDR3 is 15 amino acids. V trimming: 3 bases; J trimming: 4 bases; junction bases outside the gene matches: 4. From germline, CDR1 is SGHRS and CDR2 YFSETQ. Here the CDR3 reads CASSSGTSGNYEQYF. CDR3 sequence (DNA): TGCGCCAGCAGCTCGGGGACTAGCGGGAATTACGAGCAGTACTTC.

This clonotype has a handful of counts. The rearrangement uses TRBV6-1 and TRBJ2-5; D not resolved. Per the germline V gene, CDR1 is MNHNS and CDR2 is SASEGT. This CDR3 comprises 13 residues. V lost 4 bases and J lost 5, with 11 bases in between. CDR3 protein: CASSVDLGETQYF. The CDR3 bases are TGTGCCAGCAGTGTAGATCTGGGGGAGACCCAGTACTTC.

This clonotype has a handful of counts. This rearrangement joins TRBV18 to TRBJ2-7; D is undetermined. This CDR3 region has 17 residues. CDR1 and CDR2 from the germline V gene are KGHSH and LQKENI. Between the trimmed V and J ends, which lost 0 bases and 3 bases, there was a span of 18 bases. The CDR3 loop reads CASSPPGSVVGLYEQYF. The CDR3 region has the DNA TGTGCCAGCTCACCACCAGGGTCCGTAGTTGGCCTCTACGAGCAGTACTTC.

This clonotype was seen only a few times. The CDR3 coding sequence is TGTGCCAGCAGCTTAGACCTGGGCCCCACAGATACGCAGTATTTT. Translation: CASSLDLGPTDTQYF. The chain employs TRBV11-2 and TRBJ2-3; D gene uncertain. CDR3 length: 15 residues. Trimming took 0 bases from V and 2 from J, leaving 9 bases between them. Germline lookup yields CDR1 SGHAT and CDR2 FQNNGV.

Notes on this clonotype: This sequence may be a read error, since a much larger clone differs from it by one base. This chain joins TRBV12-3 or TRBV12-4 and TRBJ2-5; TRBD2 might be the D (5 bases). This CDR3 region has 13 residues. V was trimmed by 7 bases and J by 3 bases, leaving 12 bases between them. DNA for the CDR3: TGTGCCAGCAATATCCCGGGGAAAGAGACCCAGTACTTC. Protein: CASNIPGKETQYF.

The chain links TRBV3-1 to TRBJ2-1; possibly TRBD2 for D (5 bases). Trimming cost V 0 bases and J 0 bases, with 9 bases left between them. Germline-derived CDR1 and CDR2 are LGHDT and YNNKEL (reference sequence). The CDR3 has 16 residues. CDR3 nucleotides: TGTGCCAGCAGCCAAGAGAAGAGGGCCTCCTACAATGAGCAGTTCTTC. Translated, it gives CASSQEKRASYNEQFF.

There are many counts of this clonotype. The chain is built from TRBV28 and TRBJ2-5; TRBD2 matches 8 bases. The trim removed 7 bases at V and 1 base at J, leaving 8 bases unmatched. This CDR3 has 15 residues. Germline loops: CDR1 MDHEN, CDR2 SYDVKM. DNA for the CDR3: TGTGCCAGCACCCCGGGAGGGCGACTCCAAGAGACCCAGTACTTC. Its translation is CASTPGGRLQETQYF.

The sample holds a few counts of this clonotype. This chain joins TRBV7-2 and TRBJ1-6; no clear D. The CDR3 spans 14 residues. Per the germline V gene, CDR1 is SGHTA and CDR2 is FQGNSA. Trimming shortened V by 7 bases and J by 4 bases, and 11 bases separated the two germline ends. CDR3 protein: CASNADLYNSPLHF. The CDR3 DNA reads TGTGCCAGCAACGCAGACCTTTATAATTCACCCCTCCACTTT.

The chain recombines TRBV19 with TRBJ2-1; possible D gene TRBD2, 6 bases. Germline V gene data show CDR1 as LNHDA and CDR2 as SQIVND (reference sequence). CDR3 length: 14 residues. Trimming shortened V by 3 bases and J by 4 bases, and 10 bases separated the two germline ends. CDR3 residues: CASSISGKYNEQFF. The CDR3, as DNA: TGTGCCAGTAGTATTAGCGGAAAATACAATGAGCAGTTCTTC.

The V gene is TRBV4-3, the J gene TRBJ2-1; no clear D. Germline CDR1 reads LGHNA; CDR2 reads YSLEER. CDR3 length: 15 amino acids. V was clipped by 1 base and J by 0 bases, with 7 bases between them. The CDR3 DNA reads TGCGCCAGCAGCCAAGCGGCCTACTCCTACAATGAGCAGTTCTTC. Its protein product is CASSQAAYSYNEQFF.

This clonotype has ten or more counts. This chain links TRBV11-2 with TRBJ2-2; D possibly corresponds to TRBD1 (5 bases). The germline V and J ends were trimmed by 4 bases and 4 bases, with 13 bases remaining between them. This CDR3 contains 15 residues. The germline CDR1 and CDR2 sequences are SGHAT and FQNNGV. CDR3 sequence (DNA): TGTGCCAGCAGCTCCGTCAGGGTTACCACCGGGGAGCTGTTTTTT. The encoded protein is CASSSVRVTTGELFF.

J is TRBJ2-2 and V is TRBV10-1; weak D call: TRBD2 (6 bases). The V gene lost 8 bases and the J gene lost 1 base, with 17 bases spanning the gap. Germline loops: CDR1 WNHNN, CDR2 SYGVQD (reference sequence). This CDR3 has 16 amino acids. This CDR3 reads CASAEGAGLNTGELFF. Here the CDR3 DNA reads TGCGCCAGCGCCGAAGGAGCGGGCCTGAACACCGGGGAGCTGTTTTTT.

This clonotype was seen ten or more times. The chain joins TRBV2 to TRBJ2-7, with 10 bases matching TRBD1. The CDR3 spans 13 residues. In germline, CDR1 is SNHLY, CDR2 FYNNEI. The V and J ends lost 6 bases and 9 bases, in that order; junction bases with no gene match: 8. The CDR3 DNA reads TGTGCCAGCAGAAGCCGGGACAGGGGTGTGCAGTACTTC. This sequence encodes CASRSRDRGVQYF. Combining the CDR3 with reference TRBV2 and TRBJ2-7 gives the whole variable domain EPEVTQTPSHQVTQMGQEVILRCVPISNHLYFYWYRQILGQKVEFLVSFYNNEISEKSEIFDDQFSVERPDGSNFTLKIRSTKLEDSAMYFCASRSRDRGVQYFGPGTRLTVT.

This clonotype was detected many times. CDR3 residues: CAVFTGIGGYTF. CDR3 DNA: TGTGCCGTATTTACGGGGATCGGGGGCTACACCTTC. The chain links TRBV10-3 to TRBJ1-2, with D unclear. This CDR3 comprises 12 residues. V was shortened by 11 bases and J by 8 bases, with 18 bases between the two germline ends. Germline assignment: CDR1 ENHRY and CDR2 SYGVKD.

This clonotype was seen repeatedly, ten times or more. The V call is TRBV24-1, the J call TRBJ2-3; D perhaps matches TRBD2 (5 bases). V was cut by 1 base and J by 1 base, with 11 bases left in between. Germline CDR1 KGHDR, CDR2 SFDVKD. The CDR3 is 16 residues long. The chain's CDR3 is CATSDFRAEGTDTQYF. The CDR3 nucleotides are TGTGCCACCAGTGATTTCAGAGCGGAAGGCACAGATACGCAGTATTTT.